These 26 T cell receptor beta chains originate from one sample sequenced in a study of CD8 T cells in Susac syndrome. Random hexamers served to reverse transcribe about 0.5 to 1 ug RNA. MiXCR, applied by TCRdb to the immunoSEQ multiplex PCR reads, yields one record per CDR3 protein. In the table there are a few hundred thousand distinct CDR3 sequences, approximately 94% of which are singletons. Source material: CD4+ T cells from PBMCs. These receptors all stem from a human donor with Susac syndrome.

The chain is built from TRBV5-6 and TRBJ2-7, with D unresolved. Germline-derived CDR1 and CDR2 are SGHDT and YYEEEE. Deletions cut 3 bases from V and 0 bases from J, with 10 bases between. The CDR3 loop spans 14 amino acids. CDR3: CASSSKQFSYEQYF. As DNA, the CDR3 is TGTGCCAGCAGCTCGAAACAGTTCTCCTACGAGCAGTACTTC. Using reference TRBV5-6 and TRBJ2-7 for the parts outside the CDR3, the full variable domain is DAGVTQSPTHLIKTRGQQVTLRCSPKSGHDTVSWYQQALGQGPQFIFQYYEEEERQRGNFPDRFSGHQFPNYSSELNVNALLLGDSALYLCASSSKQFSYEQYFGPGTRLTVT.

V and J are TRBV28 and TRBJ1-1; D uncertain. There are 14 residues in the CDR3. The V end was cut by 6 bases, the J end by 8 bases, with 19 bases between. Germline V gene lookup returns CDR1 MDHEN and CDR2 SYDVKM. In nucleotides, the CDR3 is TGTGCCAGCAGCATCATAGGAGAGGACGGAGAAGCTTTCTTT. Translating it yields CASSIIGEDGEAFF.

About this clonotype: An end of the junction differs from the germline gene, which may be a read error. The V and J genes are TRBV6-5 and TRBJ2-2, with D unclear. The CDR3 loop spans 15 amino acids. Germline values: CDR1 MNHEY, CDR2 SVGAGI. CDR3 in amino acids: CASTYNGGNTGELFF. In nucleotides, the CDR3 is TGTGCCAGCACTTACAATGGCGGGAACACCGGGGAGCTGTTTTTT.

This sequence joins TRBV11-2 and TRBJ2-7, with 10 bases lining up with TRBD2. The V gene's germline CDR1 is SGHAT and CDR2 FQNNGV. The CDR3 runs to 18 residues. The trim removed 5 bases at V and 0 bases at J, leaving 13 bases unmatched. Here the CDR3 DNA reads TGTGCCAGCAGCAAGGGGGCTAGCGGGGGTCTTAGCTCCTACGAGCAGTACTTC. Translating gives CASSKGASGGLSSYEQYF.

V usage is TRBV12-3 or TRBV12-4 and J usage is TRBJ1-1, with D maybe TRBD1 (6 bases). The CDR3 loop spans 14 amino acids. Trimming left V 2 bases short and J 5 bases short, with 12 bases between. The CDR3 sequence is CASSLQGGGTEAFF. In DNA form, the CDR3 reads TGTGCCAGCAGTTTACAAGGAGGGGGTACTGAAGCTTTCTTT.

The chain joins TRBV12-3 or TRBV12-4 to TRBJ2-3; 8 bases match TRBD2. CDR3 length: 16 amino acids. J gave up 2 bases and V 6 bases, and 10 bases lay outside the gene matches. CDR3: CASSSTGTRLTDTQYF. CDR3 coding DNA: TGTGCCAGCAGCAGTACCGGGACTAGGCTCACAGATACGCAGTATTTT.

This clonotype turned up a few times. V and J are TRBV6-5 and TRBJ2-1; perhaps TRBD1 as D (6 bases). The CDR3 contains 13 residues. V dropped 9 bases and J dropped 1 base, with 10 bases sitting between them. Germline CDR1 and CDR2: MNHEY and SVGAGI. The CDR3 DNA sequence: TGTGCCAGTGGAAGGGGGTCCTACAATGAGCAGTTCTTC. Protein sequence: CASGRGSYNEQFF.

This chain links TRBV9 with TRBJ1-6; D gene uncertain. Trimming took 0 bases from V and 8 from J, leaving 6 bases between them. CDR3 length: 13 amino acids. Germline V gene data show CDR1 as SGDLS and CDR2 as YYNGEE. The CDR3 DNA follows: TGTGCCAGCAGCGTAGACGGGTATTCACCCCTCCACTTT. It yields the protein CASSVDGYSPLHF.

This chain connects TRBV5-6 to TRBJ2-5, with TRBD2 identical over 11 bases. CDR3 length: 16 amino acids. CDR1 SGHDT and CDR2 YYEEEE come from the germline V gene. V lost 4 bases, J lost 5 bases, and 10 bases stayed unmatched. The CDR3 is CASSLELSGGEETQYF. CDR3 nucleotide sequence: TGTGCCAGCAGCCTAGAGCTTAGCGGGGGGGAGGAGACCCAGTACTTC.

This chain uses TRBV28 with TRBJ2-5; D unresolved. Germline V gene sequence: CDR1 MDHEN, CDR2 SYDVKM. V was shortened by 6 bases and J by 1 base, with 15 bases between the two germline ends. The CDR3 totals 15 residues. CDR3 nucleotides: TGTGCCAGCAGCACTAACCTCCAGCCCCAAGAGACCCAGTACTTC. Translated, it gives CASSTNLQPQETQYF.

CDR3 residues: CASSIRGRVNQPQHF. For the CDR3, the DNA is TGTGCCAGTAGTATTAGGGGTAGAGTCAATCAGCCCCAGCATTTT. The rearrangement links TRBV19 to TRBJ1-5; TRBD1 is a possible D gene (5 bases). V was trimmed by 3 bases and J by 3 bases, leaving 12 bases between them. In germline, CDR1 is LNHDA, CDR2 SQIVND (reference sequence). This CDR3 comprises 15 residues. Using reference TRBV19 and TRBJ1-5 for the parts outside the CDR3, the full variable domain is DGGITQSPKYLFRKEGQNVTLSCEQNLNHDAMYWYRQDPGQGLRLIYYSQIVNDFQKGDIAEGYSVSREKKESFPLTVTSAQKNPTAFYLCASSIRGRVNQPQHFGDGTRLSIL.

This chain joins TRBV5-1 and TRBJ2-3; D may be TRBD1 (6 bases). The germline V gene encodes CDR1 SGHRS and CDR2 YFSETQ. The CDR3 is 14 residues long. Trimming removed 3 bases from V and 3 bases from J, with 11 bases in between. The CDR3 here is CASSSKQGTDTQYF. CDR3 DNA sequence: TGCGCCAGCAGCTCCAAACAGGGTACAGATACGCAGTATTTT.

The chain carries TRBV19 and TRBJ1-5; D might be TRBD1 (5 bases). V was shortened by 10 bases and J by 3 bases, with 16 bases between the two germline ends. The germline V gene has CDR1 LNHDA and CDR2 SQIVND (reference sequence). The CDR3 length is 14 residues. Here the CDR3 DNA reads TGTGCCACCAAGACAGCCGAGGACAATCAGCCCCAGCATTTT. It translates to CATKTAEDNQPQHF.

The table lists this clonotype with a count of one. This chain uses TRBV2 with TRBJ2-7; D perhaps matches TRBD2 (5 bases). Germline CDR1 is SNHLY and CDR2 is FYNNEI. The CDR3 spans 11 residues. The V end was cut by 8 bases, the J end by 3 bases, with 8 bases between. CDR3 region: CASWRVYEQYF. Written as DNA, the CDR3 is TGTGCCAGCTGGCGGGTCTACGAGCAGTACTTC.

The chain recombines TRBV20-1 with TRBJ1-5; D perhaps matches TRBD1 (5 bases). The germline V gene has CDR1 DFQATT and CDR2 SNEGSKA (reference sequence). V was clipped by 4 bases and J by 5 bases, with 12 bases between them. This CDR3 spans 13 amino acids. For the CDR3, the DNA is TGCAGTGCTATCCCAGGGAGTGATCAGCCCCAGCATTTT. Protein sequence: CSAIPGSDQPQHF.

The CDR3 loop reads CASSPAGTGDQETQYF. CDR3 coding DNA: TGTGCCAGCTCACCTGCTGGGACAGGGGACCAAGAGACCCAGTACTTC. The chain couples TRBV18 to TRBJ2-5, with 10 bases matching TRBD1. Trimming at V came to 3 bases and at J to 0 bases, leaving 4 bases not matched to a gene. Germline V gene lookup returns CDR1 KGHSH and CDR2 LQKENI. CDR3 length: 16 residues.

The genes are TRBV2 and TRBJ2-1; D tentatively fits TRBD1 or TRBD2 (6 bases each). V was pared by 7 bases and J by 1 base, with 17 bases between. The CDR3 has 16 amino acids. CDR1 and CDR2 (germline): SNHLY, FYNNEI. The chain's CDR3 is CASTRGKGGSYNEQFF. In nucleotides, the CDR3 is TGTGCCAGCACGCGAGGGAAGGGGGGTTCCTACAATGAGCAGTTCTTC.

The rearrangement joins TRBV29-1 to TRBJ2-5, with 7 bases aligning to TRBD1. The trim removed 4 bases at V and 4 bases at J, leaving 6 bases unmatched. The germline gives CDR1 SQVTM, CDR2 ANQGSEA. The CDR3 spans 13 residues. CDR3 nucleotides: TGCAGCGTTGGACAGGGTGTAGGAGAGACCCAGTACTTC. Its translation is CSVGQGVGETQYF.

J is TRBJ1-1 and V is TRBV19; the D gene is possibly TRBD1 (6 bases). Germline V lookup: CDR1 LNHDA, CDR2 SQIVND (reference sequence). This CDR3 is built from 15 residues. The V and J ends lost 4 bases and 2 bases respectively, with 14 bases between them. DNA of the CDR3: TGTGCCAGTAGTACCAGGGAACAGGGCAACACTGAAGCTTTCTTT. Translating it yields CASSTREQGNTEAFF.

This rearrangement joins TRBV29-1 to TRBJ1-1, with a weak D call TRBD1 (6 bases). The CDR3 contains 13 residues. V lost 3 bases, J lost 8 bases, and 16 bases lay in between. CDR1 and CDR2 from the germline V gene are SQVTM and ANQGSEA. The CDR3 DNA follows: TGCAGCGTTGATTATCGCAGGGGTGTGGAAGCTTTCTTT. As protein: CSVDYRRGVEAFF.

This chain connects TRBV30 to TRBJ2-5; D not resolved. CDR1 is GTSNPN, CDR2 SVGIG, per germline (reference sequence). This CDR3 has 13 residues. V was cut by 5 bases and J by 5 bases, with 15 bases left in between. This CDR3 reads CAWGLGMRETQYF. CDR3 nucleotides: TGTGCCTGGGGCCTAGGCATGCGGGAGACCCAGTACTTC.

The chain links TRBV20-1 to TRBJ2-5, with a possible D match to TRBD1 (6 bases). V was pared by 6 bases and J by 5 bases, with 19 bases between. Germline loops: CDR1 DFQATT, CDR2 SNEGSKA (reference sequence). The CDR3 totals 14 residues. CDR3 coding DNA: TGCAGTGCCCCGGGGCAGGGGACCGCCGAGACCCAGTACTTC. Amino acids: CSAPGQGTAETQYF.

V is TRBV29-1 and J is TRBJ1-2; TRBD1 is a possible D gene (5 bases). Germline assignment: CDR1 SQVTM and CDR2 ANQGSEA. CDR3 length equals 12 residues. Trimming left V 2 bases short and J 8 bases short, with 12 bases between. The CDR3 DNA reads TGCAGCGTTGAACGGGGCCCCCGAGGCTACACCTTC. It specifies CSVERGPRGYTF.

The J gene is TRBJ2-3, the V gene TRBV12-3 or TRBV12-4; TRBD1 agrees at 7 bases. V lost 2 bases to trimming and J lost 2 bases; unmatched junction nucleotides: 10. There are 17 residues in the CDR3. The CDR3 region is CASSLLTGTDSTDTQYF. In nucleotides, the CDR3 is TGTGCCAGCAGTTTATTAACCGGGACAGATTCCACAGATACGCAGTATTTT.

This clonotype is a singleton in its sample. The rearrangement uses TRBV5-1 and TRBJ2-1; D gene uncertain. The CDR3 runs to 14 residues. The V end was cut by 4 bases, the J end by 3 bases, with 11 bases between. Germline loops: CDR1 SGHRS, CDR2 YFSETQ. CDR3 sequence reads: CASSDLDFYNEQFF. The CDR3 coding sequence is TGCGCCAGCAGCGACCTAGACTTCTACAATGAGCAGTTCTTC. The entire variable domain, with the rest obtained from reference TRBV5-1 and TRBJ2-1, is as follows: KAGVTQTPRYLIKTRGQQVTLSCSPISGHRSVSWYQQTPGQGLQFLFEYFSETQRNKGNFPGRFSGRQFSNSRSEMNVSTLELGDSALYLCASSDLDFYNEQFFGPGTRLTVL.

The rearrangement joins TRBV20-1 to TRBJ1-2; the match to TRBD1 covers 7 bases. V shed 4 bases, J shed 4 bases, and the junction held 6 bases outside the gene matches. Germline CDR1 and CDR2: DFQATT and SNEGSKA (reference sequence). This CDR3 has 13 amino acids. CDR3 bases: TGCAGTGCTAAGACAGGGAGTAGCTATGGCTACACCTTC. It encodes CSAKTGSSYGYTF.